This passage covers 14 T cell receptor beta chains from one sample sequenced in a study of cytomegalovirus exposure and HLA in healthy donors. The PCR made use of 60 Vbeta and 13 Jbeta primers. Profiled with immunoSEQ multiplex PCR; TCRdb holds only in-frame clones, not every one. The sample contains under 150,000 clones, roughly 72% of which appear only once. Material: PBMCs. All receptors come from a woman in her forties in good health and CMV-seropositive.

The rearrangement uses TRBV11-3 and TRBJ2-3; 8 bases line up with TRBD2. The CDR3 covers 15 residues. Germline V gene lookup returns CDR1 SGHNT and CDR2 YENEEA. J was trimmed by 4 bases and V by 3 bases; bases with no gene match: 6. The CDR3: CASSLNSGASDTQYF. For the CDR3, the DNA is TGTGCCAGCAGCTTGAATAGCGGGGCCTCAGATACGCAGTATTTT.

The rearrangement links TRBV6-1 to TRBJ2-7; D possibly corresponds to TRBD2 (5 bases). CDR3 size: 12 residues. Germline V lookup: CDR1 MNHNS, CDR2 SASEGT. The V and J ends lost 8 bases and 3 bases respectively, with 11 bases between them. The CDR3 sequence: CASSVSGYEQYF. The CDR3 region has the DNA TGTGCCAGCTCGGTCAGCGGCTACGAGCAGTACTTC.

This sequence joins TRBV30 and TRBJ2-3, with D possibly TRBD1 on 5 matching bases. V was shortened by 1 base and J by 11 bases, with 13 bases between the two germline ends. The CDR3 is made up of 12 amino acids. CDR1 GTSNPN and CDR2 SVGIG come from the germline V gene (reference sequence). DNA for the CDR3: TGTGCCTGGAGTGACGACAGAGCAGGGCAGTATTTT. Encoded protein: CAWSDDRAGQYF.

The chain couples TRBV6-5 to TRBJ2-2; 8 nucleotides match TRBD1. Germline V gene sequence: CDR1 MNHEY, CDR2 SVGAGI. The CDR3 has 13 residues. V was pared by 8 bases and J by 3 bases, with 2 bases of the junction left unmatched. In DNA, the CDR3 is TGTGCCAGCGGACAGGGATACACCGGGGAGCTGTTTTTT. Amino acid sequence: CASGQGYTGELFF.

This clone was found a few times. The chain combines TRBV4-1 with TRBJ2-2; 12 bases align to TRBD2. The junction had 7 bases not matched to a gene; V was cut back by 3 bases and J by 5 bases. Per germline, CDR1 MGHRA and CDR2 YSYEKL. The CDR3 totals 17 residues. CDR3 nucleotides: TGCGCCAGCAGCCAGGCTAGCGGGGGGGCCGGAACCGGGGAGCTGTTTTTT. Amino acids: CASSQASGGAGTGELFF.

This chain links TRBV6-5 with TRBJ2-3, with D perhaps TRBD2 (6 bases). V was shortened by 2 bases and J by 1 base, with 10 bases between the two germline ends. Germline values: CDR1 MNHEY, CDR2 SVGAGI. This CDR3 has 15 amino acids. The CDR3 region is CASSYGGKGTDTQYF. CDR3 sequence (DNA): TGTGCCAGCAGTTACGGCGGGAAGGGCACAGATACGCAGTATTTT.

The CDR3 bases are TGTGCCAGCAGCTTGGGCCCGGGCACCGGGGAGCTGTTTTTT. Encoded protein: CASSLGPGTGELFF. This chain links TRBV5-6 with TRBJ2-2; D is unresolved. Trimming shortened V by 0 bases and J by 4 bases, and 7 bases separated the two germline ends. Germline V gene lookup returns CDR1 SGHDT and CDR2 YYEEEE. This CDR3 is 14 amino acids long.

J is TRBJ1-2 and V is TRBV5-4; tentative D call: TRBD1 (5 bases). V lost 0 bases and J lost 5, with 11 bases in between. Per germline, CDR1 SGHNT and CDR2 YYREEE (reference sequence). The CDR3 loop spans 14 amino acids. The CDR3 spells CASSLVTDLYGYTF. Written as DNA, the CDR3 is TGTGCCAGCAGCTTGGTGACAGACCTTTATGGCTACACCTTC.

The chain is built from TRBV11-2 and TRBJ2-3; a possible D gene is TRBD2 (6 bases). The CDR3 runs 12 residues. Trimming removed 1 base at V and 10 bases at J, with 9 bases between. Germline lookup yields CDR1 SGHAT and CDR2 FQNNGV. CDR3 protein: CASSLVSGAQYF. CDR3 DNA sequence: TGTGCCAGCAGCTTAGTTAGCGGTGCGCAGTATTTT.

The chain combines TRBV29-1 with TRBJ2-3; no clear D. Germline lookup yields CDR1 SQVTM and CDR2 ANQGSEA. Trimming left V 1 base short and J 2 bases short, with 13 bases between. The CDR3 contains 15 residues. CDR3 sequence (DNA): TGCAGCGTTGAAGGGAGCCCTTCCGCCACAGATACGCAGTATTTT. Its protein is CSVEGSPSATDTQYF.

The CDR3 DNA reads TGTGCCAGCTCAAAAGGACAGGGCTTACTTCGCTTCCATGTGGAGCAGTACTTC. Translated, it gives CASSKGQGLLRFHVEQYF. V and J are TRBV18 and TRBJ2-7; 8 positions agree with TRBD1. The CDR3 spans 18 residues. Germline lookup yields CDR1 KGHSH and CDR2 LQKENI. Losses at the gene ends were 5 bases for V and 7 bases for J; bases not matched to a gene: 22. Based on the CDR3 plus reference TRBV18 and TRBJ2-7, the full variable domain is NAGVMQNPRHLVRRRGQEARLRCSPMKGHSHVYWYRQLPEEGLKFMVYLQKENIIDESGMPKERFSAEFPKEGPSILRIQQVVRGDSAAYFCASSKGQGLLRFHVEQYFGPGTRLTVT.

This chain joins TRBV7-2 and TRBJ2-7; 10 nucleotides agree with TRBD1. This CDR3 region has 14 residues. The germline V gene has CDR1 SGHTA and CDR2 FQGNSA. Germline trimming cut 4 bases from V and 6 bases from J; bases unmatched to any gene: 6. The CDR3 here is CASSYRDRGREQYF. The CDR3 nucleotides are TGTGCCAGCAGCTATCGGGACAGGGGCCGCGAGCAGTACTTC.

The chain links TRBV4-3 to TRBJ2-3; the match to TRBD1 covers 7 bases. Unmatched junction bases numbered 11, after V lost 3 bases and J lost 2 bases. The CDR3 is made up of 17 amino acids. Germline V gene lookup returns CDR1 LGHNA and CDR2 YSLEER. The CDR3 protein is CASSQDPDRAPTDTQYF. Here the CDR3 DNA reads TGCGCCAGCAGCCAGGATCCAGACAGGGCCCCCACAGATACGCAGTATTTT.

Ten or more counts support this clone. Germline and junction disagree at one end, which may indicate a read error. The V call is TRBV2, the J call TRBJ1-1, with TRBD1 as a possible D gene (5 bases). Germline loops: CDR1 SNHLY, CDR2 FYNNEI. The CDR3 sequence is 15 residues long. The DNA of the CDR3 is TGTGCCAGCAGTCAAGCGACAGCGATCAACACTGAAGCTTTCTTT. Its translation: CASSQATAINTEAFF.